The T cell receptor beta chain under discussion was sequenced for a study of cytomegalovirus exposure and HLA in healthy donors. The PCR used 60 Vbeta and 13 Jbeta primers. Data came from immunoSEQ multiplex PCR; TCRdb stores just in-frame clones and leaves some out. The repertoire consists of 150,000 to 200,000 clones, with about 83% occurring once and the leading ten covering about 3.1%. This CDR3 spans 13 amino acids. Trimming cost V 5 bases and J 8 bases, with 15 bases left between them. Germline CDR1 is MDHEN and CDR2 is SYDVKM. It was healthy bone marrow donors who served as donors. V is TRBV28 and J is TRBJ1-2; D is ambiguous. Sequenced: PBMCs. The sequence was obtained from a female donor in good health and CMV-seronegative. CDR3 residues: CASSIVEARGYTF. In nucleotides, the CDR3 is TGTGCCAGCAGTATCGTGGAGGCCCGGGGCTACACCTTC.